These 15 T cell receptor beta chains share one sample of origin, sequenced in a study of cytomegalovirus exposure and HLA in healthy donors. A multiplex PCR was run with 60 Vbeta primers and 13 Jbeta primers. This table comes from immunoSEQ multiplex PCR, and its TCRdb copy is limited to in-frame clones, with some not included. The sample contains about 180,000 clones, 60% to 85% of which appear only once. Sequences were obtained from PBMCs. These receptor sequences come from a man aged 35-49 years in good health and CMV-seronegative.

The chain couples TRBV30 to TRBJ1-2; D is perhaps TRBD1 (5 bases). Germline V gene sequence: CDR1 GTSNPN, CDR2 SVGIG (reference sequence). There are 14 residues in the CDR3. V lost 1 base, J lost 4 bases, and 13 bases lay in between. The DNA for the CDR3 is TGTGCCTGGAGTGGTAAGGGGATCCTCTATGGCTACACCTTC. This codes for CAWSGKGILYGYTF.

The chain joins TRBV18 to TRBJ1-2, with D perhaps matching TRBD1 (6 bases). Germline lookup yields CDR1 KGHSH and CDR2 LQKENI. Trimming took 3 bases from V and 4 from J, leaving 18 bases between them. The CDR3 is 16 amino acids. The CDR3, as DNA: TGTGCCAGCTCACCGAACCGGGACATAGTTCCCTATGGCTACACCTTC. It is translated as CASSPNRDIVPYGYTF.

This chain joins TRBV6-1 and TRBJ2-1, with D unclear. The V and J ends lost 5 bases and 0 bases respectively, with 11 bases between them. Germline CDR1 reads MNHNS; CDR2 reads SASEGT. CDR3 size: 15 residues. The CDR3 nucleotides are TGTGCCAGCAGTAAGGCGGCAAGCTCCTACAATGAGCAGTTCTTC. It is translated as CASSKAASSYNEQFF.

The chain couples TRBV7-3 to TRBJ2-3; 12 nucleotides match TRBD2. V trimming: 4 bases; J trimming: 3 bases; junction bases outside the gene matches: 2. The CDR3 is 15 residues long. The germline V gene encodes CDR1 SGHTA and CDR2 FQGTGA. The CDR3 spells CASSSGTSGTDTQYF. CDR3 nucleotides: TGTGCCAGCAGCTCCGGGACTAGCGGGACAGATACGCAGTATTTT.

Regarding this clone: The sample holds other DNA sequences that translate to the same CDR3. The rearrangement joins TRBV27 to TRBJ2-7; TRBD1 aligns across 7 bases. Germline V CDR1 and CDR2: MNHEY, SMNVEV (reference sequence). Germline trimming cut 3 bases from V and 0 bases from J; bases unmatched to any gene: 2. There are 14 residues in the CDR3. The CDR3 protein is CASSFGTASYEQYF. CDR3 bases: TGTGCCAGCAGTTTTGGGACAGCCTCCTACGAGCAGTACTTC.

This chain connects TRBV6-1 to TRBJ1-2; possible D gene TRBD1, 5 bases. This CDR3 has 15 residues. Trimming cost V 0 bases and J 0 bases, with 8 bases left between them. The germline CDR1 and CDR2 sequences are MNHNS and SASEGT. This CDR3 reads CASSEAGETNYGYTF. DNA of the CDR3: TGTGCCAGCAGTGAAGCAGGGGAAACTAACTATGGCTACACCTTC.

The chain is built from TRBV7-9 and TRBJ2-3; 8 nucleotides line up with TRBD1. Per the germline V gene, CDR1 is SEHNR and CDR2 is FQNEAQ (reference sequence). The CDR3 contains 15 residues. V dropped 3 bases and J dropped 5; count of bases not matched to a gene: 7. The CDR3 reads CASSFGRGPEDTQYF. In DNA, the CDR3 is TGTGCCAGCAGCTTCGGCAGGGGGCCTGAAGATACGCAGTATTTT.

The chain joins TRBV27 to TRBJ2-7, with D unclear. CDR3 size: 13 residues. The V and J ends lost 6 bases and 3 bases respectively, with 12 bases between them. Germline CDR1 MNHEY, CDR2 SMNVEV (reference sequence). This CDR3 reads CASRMTGDYEQYF. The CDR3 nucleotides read TGTGCCAGCAGAATGACCGGAGACTACGAGCAGTACTTC.

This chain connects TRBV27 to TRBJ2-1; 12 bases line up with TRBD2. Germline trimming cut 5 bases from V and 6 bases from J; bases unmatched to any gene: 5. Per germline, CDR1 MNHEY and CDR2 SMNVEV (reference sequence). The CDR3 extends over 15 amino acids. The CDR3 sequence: CASSLRTSGTNEQFF. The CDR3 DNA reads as TGTGCCAGCAGTCTAAGGACTAGCGGGACCAATGAGCAGTTCTTC.

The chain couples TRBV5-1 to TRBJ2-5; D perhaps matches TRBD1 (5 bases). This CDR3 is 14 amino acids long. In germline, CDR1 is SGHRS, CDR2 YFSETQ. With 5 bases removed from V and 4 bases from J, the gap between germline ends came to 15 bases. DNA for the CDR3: TGCGCCAGCAGTACCCAGGGTAAGGCAGAGACCCAGTACTTC. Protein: CASSTQGKAETQYF.

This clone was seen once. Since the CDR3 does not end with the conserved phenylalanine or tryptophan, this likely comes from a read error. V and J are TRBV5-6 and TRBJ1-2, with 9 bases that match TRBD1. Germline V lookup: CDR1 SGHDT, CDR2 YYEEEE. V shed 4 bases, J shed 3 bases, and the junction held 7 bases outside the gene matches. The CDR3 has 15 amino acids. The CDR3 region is CASSPGTGRDYGYTS. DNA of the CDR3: TGTGCCAGCAGCCCTGGGACAGGGAGGGACTATGGCTACACCTCC.

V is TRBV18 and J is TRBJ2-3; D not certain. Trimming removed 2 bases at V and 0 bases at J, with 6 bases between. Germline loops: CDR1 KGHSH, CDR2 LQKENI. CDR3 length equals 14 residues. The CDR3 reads CASSPDWSTDTQYF. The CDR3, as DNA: TGTGCCAGCTCACCAGACTGGAGCACAGATACGCAGTATTTT.

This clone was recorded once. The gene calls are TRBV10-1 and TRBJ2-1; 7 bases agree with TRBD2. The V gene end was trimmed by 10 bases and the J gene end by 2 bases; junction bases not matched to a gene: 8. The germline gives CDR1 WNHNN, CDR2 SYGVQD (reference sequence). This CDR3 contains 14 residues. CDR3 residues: CATSPRGAYNEQFF. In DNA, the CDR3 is TGCGCCACTTCTCCCCGGGGGGCCTACAATGAGCAGTTCTTC.

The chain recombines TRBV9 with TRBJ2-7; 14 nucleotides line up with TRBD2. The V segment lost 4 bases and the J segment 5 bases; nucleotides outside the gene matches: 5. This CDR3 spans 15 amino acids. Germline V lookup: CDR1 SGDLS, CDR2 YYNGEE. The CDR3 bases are TGTGCCAGCAGCAAGGGACTAGCGGGAGTAGACGAGCAGTACTTC. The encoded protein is CASSKGLAGVDEQYF. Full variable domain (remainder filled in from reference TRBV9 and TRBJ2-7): DSGVTQTPKHLITATGQRVTLRCSPRSGDLSVYWYQQSLDQGLQFLIQYYNGEERAKGNILERFSAQQFPDLHSELNLSSLELGDSALYFCASSKGLAGVDEQYFGPGTRLTVT.

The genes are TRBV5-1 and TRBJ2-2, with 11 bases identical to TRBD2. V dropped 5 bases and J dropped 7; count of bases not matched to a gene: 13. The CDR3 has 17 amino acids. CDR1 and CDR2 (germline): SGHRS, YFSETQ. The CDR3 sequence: CASSFASGRIPNGELFF. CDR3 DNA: TGCGCCAGCAGTTTTGCTAGCGGGAGGATACCTAACGGGGAGCTGTTTTTT.